These T cell receptor beta chains were read from a single sample in a study of metastatic and nonmetastatic thyroid tumors. TCRdb re-analyzed the PCR reads through MiXCR. The sample contains roughly 83,000 clones, about 15% of which appear only once. Sequencing was done on a sample of blood. The receptor source for this set is a female donor with papillary thyroid cancer or a benign thyroid nodule (not recorded which). Some clones in this sample may be carry-over from other donors' samples. CDR3s include the opening cysteine and the closing phenylalanine or tryptophan. Fields, in order: clone size, V gene, J gene, D gene, CDR3 DNA, CDR3 protein. A D gene is named only where the DNA matches it firmly. Rows may omit the clone size; those that give it use once, few, many or a size class.

>few|TRBV28|TRBJ2-7|NA
TGTGCCAGCAGTTCAGGGGCCGCATCCTACGAGCAGTACTTC
CASSSGAASYEQYF
>many|TRBV2|TRBJ2-1|NA
TGTGCCAGCAGTGAAGCGCTTAGGGTGTACAATGAGCAGTTCTTC
CASSEALRVYNEQFF
>NA|TRBV10-3|TRBJ2-6|NA
TGTGCCATCAGTGACGGATACCTCTCTGGGGCCAACGTCCTGACTTTC
CAISDGYLSGANVLTF
>NA|TRBV5-6|TRBJ2-3|NA
TGTGCCAGCAGCCCAGTCGGCGGTTGGGACACAGATACGCAGTATTTT
CASSPVGGWDTDTQYF
>many|TRBV20-1|TRBJ2-5|NA
TGCAGTGCTAGAGCCCCGCAGACCCAAGAGACCCAGTACTTC
CSARAPQTQETQYF
>many|TRBV2|TRBJ1-2|NA
TGTGCCAGCAGTTTGCGGGGGGATGGCTACACCTTC
CASSLRGDGYTF
>many|TRBV3-1|TRBJ2-3|TRBD1
TGTGCCAGCAGCAAGAACAGGGGTAGCACAGATACGCAGTATTTT
CASSKNRGSTDTQYF
>many|TRBV27|TRBJ2-1|NA
TGTGCCAGCAGACAACAAAATGAGCAGTTCTTC
CASRQQNEQFF
>many|TRBV29-1|TRBJ1-5|NA
TGCAGCGTACGCTTTCAAGCCGGGAGCAATCAGCCCCAGCATTTT
CSVRFQAGSNQPQHF
>many|TRBV5-1|TRBJ2-7|TRBD1
TGCGCCAGCGCTTTAGTAGGGACAGGACAGTACGAGCAGTACTTC
CASALVGTGQYEQYF
>few|TRBV6-1|TRBJ2-1|TRBD2
TGTGCCAGCAGCGAAGGAGTGGGGAGGGTTTACAATGAGCAGTTCTTC
CASSEGVGRVYNEQFF
>NA|TRBV6-6|TRBJ2-7|NA
TGTGCCAGCAGTTACTCACCTGGGGATAACGAGCAGTACTTC
CASSYSPGDNEQYF
>NA|TRBV2|TRBJ1-5|NA
TGTGCCAGCAGCTCTAGACAGGCGGTCAATCAGCCCCAGCACTTT
CASSSRQAVNQPQHF
>few|TRBV6-2/TRBV6-3|TRBJ2-3|TRBD2
TGTACCAGCAGTTACTCTGGACTAGCGGGGTCAGATACGCAGTATTTT
CTSSYSGLAGSDTQYF
>NA|TRBV3-1|TRBJ2-2|NA
TGTGCCAGCAGTGTCCGGGACGCCGGCACCGTGGAGCTGTTTTTT
CASSVRDAGTVELFF
>many|TRBV3-1|TRBJ1-1|NA
TGTGCCAGCAGCCAACAACCTGTCGGACGTGTCACTGAAGCTTTCTTT
CASSQQPVGRVTEAFF
>once|TRBV20-1|TRBJ1-4|TRBD1
TGCAGTGCTAGGGACAGGGAAGAAACTAATGAAAAACTGTTTTTT
CSARDREETNEKLFF
>NA|TRBV20-1|TRBJ2-3|NA
TGCAGTGCTAGAGATCCGAAAGAGGGAGATACGCAGTATTTT
CSARDPKEGDTQYF
>few|TRBV28|TRBJ2-7|TRBD2
TGTGCCAGCAGTTTCGGTATGGCAGGGAGGGAGTACGAGCAGTACTTC
CASSFGMAGREYEQYF
>many|TRBV7-7|TRBJ2-1|NA
TGTGCTAGCAGCTTAGAAGGAGAGGCTGAGCAGTTCTTC
CASSLEGEAEQFF
>many|TRBV11-1|TRBJ2-3|TRBD2
TGTGCCAGCAGCGCCTATAGCGGGGGGTTCACAGATACGCAGTATTTT
CASSAYSGGFTDTQYF
>many|TRBV28|TRBJ2-2|NA
TGTGCCAGCAGCCCCCCCCCCGGGGAGCTGTTTTTT
CASSPPPGELFF
>many|TRBV14|TRBJ1-4|NA
TGTGCCAGCAGCCAGTTTGGGGCAACTAATGAAAAACTGTTTTTT
CASSQFGATNEKLFF
>NA|TRBV25-1|TRBJ2-7|NA
TGTGCCATCAGTGAGCCCCGGGACTCCTACGAGCAGTACTTC
CAISEPRDSYEQYF
>many|TRBV30|TRBJ1-6|NA
TGTGCCTGGAGTGTACCGGAGTTATTTGATTCACCCCTCCACTTT
CAWSVPELFDSPLHF
>many|TRBV19|TRBJ1-5|NA
TGTGCCAGTAGTTCTCGACAGGAAGATCAGCCCCAGCATTTT
CASSSRQEDQPQHF
>many|TRBV2|TRBJ2-3|NA
TGTGCCAGCAGTGAGATTAGCACCGGCACAGATACGCAGTATTTT
CASSEISTGTDTQYF
>many|TRBV5-1|TRBJ1-2|TRBD1
TGCGCCAGCAGCTCAGACCCCGGGACAGGGAGTGGCTACACCTTC
CASSSDPGTGSGYTF
>many|TRBV28|TRBJ2-1|NA
TGTGCCAGCAGTTTCCAAAATCCTAGGGCCTCTGAGCAGTTCTTC
CASSFQNPRASEQFF
>many|TRBV6-1|TRBJ2-6|NA
TGTGCCAGCAGTTTGGGGGCTACGGGAGCTGGGGCCAACGTCCTGACTTTC
CASSLGATGAGANVLTF
>many|TRBV6-1|TRBJ2-3|NA
TGTGCCACCATACAGAACAGGTTCACAGATACGCAGTATTTT
CATIQNRFTDTQYF
>NA|TRBV6-2/TRBV6-3|TRBJ1-5|NA
TGTGCCAGCTGTCCTCCCGGTCAGCTCAATCAGCCCCGGCATTTT
CASCPPGQLNQPRHF
>NA|TRBV4-1|TRBJ2-7|NA
TGCGCCAGCAGCCAAGAGACGCCGGGACGCTACGAGCAGTACTTC
CASSQETPGRYEQYF